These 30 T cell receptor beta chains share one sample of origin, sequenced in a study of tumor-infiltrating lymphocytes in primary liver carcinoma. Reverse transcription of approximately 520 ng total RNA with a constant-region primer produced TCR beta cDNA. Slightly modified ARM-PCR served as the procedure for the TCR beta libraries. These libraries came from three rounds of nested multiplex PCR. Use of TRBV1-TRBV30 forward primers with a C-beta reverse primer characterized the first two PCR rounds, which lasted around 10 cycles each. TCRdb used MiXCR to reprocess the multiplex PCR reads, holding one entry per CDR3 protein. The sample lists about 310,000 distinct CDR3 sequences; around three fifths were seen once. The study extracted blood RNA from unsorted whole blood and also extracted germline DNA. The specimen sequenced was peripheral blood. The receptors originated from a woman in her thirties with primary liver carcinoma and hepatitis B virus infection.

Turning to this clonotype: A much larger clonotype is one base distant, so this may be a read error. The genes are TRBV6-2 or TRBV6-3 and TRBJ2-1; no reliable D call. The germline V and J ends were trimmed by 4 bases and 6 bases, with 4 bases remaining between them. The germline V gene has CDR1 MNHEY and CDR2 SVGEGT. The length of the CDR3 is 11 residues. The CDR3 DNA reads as TGTGCCAGCAGTTTATGCAATGAGCAGTTCTTC. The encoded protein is CASSLCNEQFF.

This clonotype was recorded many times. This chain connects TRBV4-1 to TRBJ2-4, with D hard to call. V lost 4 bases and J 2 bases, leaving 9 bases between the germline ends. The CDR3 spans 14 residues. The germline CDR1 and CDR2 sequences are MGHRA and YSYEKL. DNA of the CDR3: TGCGCCAGCAGCCTTGGTATAACCAAAAACATTCAGTACTTC. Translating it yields CASSLGITKNIQYF.

The CDR3 DNA reads TGTGCCAGCAGCCGAATAGTCGGGGTTAAGCAGTTCTTC. It specifies CASSRIVGVKQFF. The genes are TRBV11-2 and TRBJ2-1; a possible D gene is TRBD2 (5 bases). Trimming left V 5 bases short and J 11 bases short, with 16 bases between. The CDR3 sequence is 13 residues long. Germline lookup yields CDR1 SGHAT and CDR2 FQNNGV.

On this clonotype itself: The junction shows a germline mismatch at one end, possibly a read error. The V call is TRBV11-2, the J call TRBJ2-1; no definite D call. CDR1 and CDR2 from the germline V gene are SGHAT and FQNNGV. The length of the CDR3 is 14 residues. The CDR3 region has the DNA TGTGTCAGCCACGACCGCCGCCCCTACAATGAACAGTTCTTC. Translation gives CVSHDRRPYNEQFF. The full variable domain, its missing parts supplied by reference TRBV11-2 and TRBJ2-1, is EAGVAQSPRYKIIEKRQSVAFWCNPISGHATLYWYQQILGQGPKLLIQFQNNGVVDDSQLPKDRFSAERLKGVDSTLKIQPAKLEDSAVYLCVSHDRRPYNEQFFGPGTRLTVL.

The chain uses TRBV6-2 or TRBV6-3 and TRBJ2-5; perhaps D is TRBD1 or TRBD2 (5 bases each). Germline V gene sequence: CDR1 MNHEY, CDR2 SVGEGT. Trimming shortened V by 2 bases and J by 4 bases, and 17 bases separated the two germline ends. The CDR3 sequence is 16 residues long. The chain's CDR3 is CASSYLRGSGRETQYF. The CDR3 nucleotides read TGTGCCAGCAGTTACCTCCGGGGCAGTGGGCGAGAGACCCAGTACTTC.

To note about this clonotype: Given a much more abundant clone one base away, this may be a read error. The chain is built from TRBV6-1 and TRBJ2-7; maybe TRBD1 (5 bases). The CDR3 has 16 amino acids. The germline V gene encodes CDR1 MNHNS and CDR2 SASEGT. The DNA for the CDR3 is TGTGTCAGCAGTGAATCCCCCCAGGGATCAGCATACGAGCAGTACTTC. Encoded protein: CVSSESPQGSAYEQYF.

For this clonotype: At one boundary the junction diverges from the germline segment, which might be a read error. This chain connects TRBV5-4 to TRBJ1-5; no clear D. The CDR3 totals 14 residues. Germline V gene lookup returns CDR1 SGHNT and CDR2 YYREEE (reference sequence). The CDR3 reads CASSLRRWRQPQRF. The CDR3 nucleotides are TGTGCCAGCAGCTTGAGAAGGTGGCGGCAGCCCCAGCGTTTT. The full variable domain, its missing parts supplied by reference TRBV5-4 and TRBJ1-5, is ETGVTQSPTHLIKTRGQQVTLRCSSQSGHNTVSWYQQALGQGPQFIFQYYREEENGRGNFPPRFSGLQFPNYSSELNVNALELDDSALYLCASSLRRWRQPQRFGDGTRLSIL.

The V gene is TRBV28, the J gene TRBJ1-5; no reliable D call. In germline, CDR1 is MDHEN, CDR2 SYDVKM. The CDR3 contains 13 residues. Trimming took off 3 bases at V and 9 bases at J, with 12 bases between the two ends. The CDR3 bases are TGTGCCAGCAGTTTGGGCGCGGAGTGGCCCCAGCATTTT. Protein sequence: CASSLGAEWPQHF.

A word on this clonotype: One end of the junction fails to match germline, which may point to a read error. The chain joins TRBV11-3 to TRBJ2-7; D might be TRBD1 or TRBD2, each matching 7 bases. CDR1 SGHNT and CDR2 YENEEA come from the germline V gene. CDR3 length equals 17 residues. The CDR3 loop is CASNLATTGRGHNKQYF. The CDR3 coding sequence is TGTGCCAGCAACTTAGCCACCACAGGGAGGGGGCACAACAAGCAGTACTTC.

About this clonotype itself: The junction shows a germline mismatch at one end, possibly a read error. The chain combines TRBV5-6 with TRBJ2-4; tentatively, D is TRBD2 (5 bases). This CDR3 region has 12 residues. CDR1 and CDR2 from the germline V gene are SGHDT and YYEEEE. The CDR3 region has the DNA TGTGCCAGCGGCTTACGGGGAAACATTCAGTACTTC. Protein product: CASGLRGNIQYF.

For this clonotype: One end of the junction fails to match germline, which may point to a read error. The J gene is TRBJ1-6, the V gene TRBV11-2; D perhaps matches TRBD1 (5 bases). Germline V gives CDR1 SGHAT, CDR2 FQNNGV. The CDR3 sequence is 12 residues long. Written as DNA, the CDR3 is TGTGACAGCACCCCCGCCGGGGGGGCCCTCCACTTT. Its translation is CDSTPAGGALHF.

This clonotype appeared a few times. The CDR3 region is CASSSKHNEQFF. In DNA form, the CDR3 reads TGTGCCAGCAGCTCAAAACACAATGAGCAGTTCTTC. The genes are TRBV13 and TRBJ2-1, with no clear D. The germline V gene has CDR1 PRHDT and CDR2 FYEKMQ (reference sequence). CDR3 length: 12 residues. V lost 4 bases to trimming and J lost 5 bases, with 6 bases between them.

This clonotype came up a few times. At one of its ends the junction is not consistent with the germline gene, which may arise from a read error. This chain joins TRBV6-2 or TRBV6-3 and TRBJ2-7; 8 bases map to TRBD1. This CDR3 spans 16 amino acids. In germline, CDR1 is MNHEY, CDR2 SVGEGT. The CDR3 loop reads CASGYSKARGHYEQYF. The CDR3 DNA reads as TGTGCCAGCGGTTACTCGAAAGCCAGGGGGCACTATGAGCAGTACTTC.

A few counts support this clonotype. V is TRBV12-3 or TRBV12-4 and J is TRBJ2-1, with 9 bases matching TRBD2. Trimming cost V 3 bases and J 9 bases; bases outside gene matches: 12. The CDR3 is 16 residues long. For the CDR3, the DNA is TGTGCCAGCAGTTTCGACGGCGGGAGGGTGGTTATTGAGCAGTTCTTC. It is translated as CASSFDGGRVVIEQFF.

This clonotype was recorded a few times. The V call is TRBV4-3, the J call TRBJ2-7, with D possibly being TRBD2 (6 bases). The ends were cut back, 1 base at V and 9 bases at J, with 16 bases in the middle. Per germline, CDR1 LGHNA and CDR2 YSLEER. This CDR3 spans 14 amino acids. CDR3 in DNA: TGCGCCAGCAGCCAAGGAGGTAGGACGGAGGGGCAGTACTTC. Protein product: CASSQGGRTEGQYF.

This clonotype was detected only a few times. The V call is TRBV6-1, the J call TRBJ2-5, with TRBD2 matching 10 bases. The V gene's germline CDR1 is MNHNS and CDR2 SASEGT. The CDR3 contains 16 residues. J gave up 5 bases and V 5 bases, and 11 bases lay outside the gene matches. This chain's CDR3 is CASSLLSGRAFETQYF. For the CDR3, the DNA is TGTGCCAGCAGTCTCCTGAGCGGGAGGGCCTTCGAGACCCAGTACTTC.

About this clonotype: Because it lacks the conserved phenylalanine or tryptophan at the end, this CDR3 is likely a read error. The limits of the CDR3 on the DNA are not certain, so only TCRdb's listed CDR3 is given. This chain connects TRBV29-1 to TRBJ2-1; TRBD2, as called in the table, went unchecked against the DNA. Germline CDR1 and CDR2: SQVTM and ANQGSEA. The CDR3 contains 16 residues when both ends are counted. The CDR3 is CSVNPRWGLPHNEQLL.

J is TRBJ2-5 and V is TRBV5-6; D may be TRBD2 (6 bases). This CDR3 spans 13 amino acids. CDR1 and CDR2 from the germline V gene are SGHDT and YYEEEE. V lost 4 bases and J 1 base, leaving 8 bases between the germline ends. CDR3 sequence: CASSKRVQETQYF. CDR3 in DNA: TGTGCCAGCAGCAAGCGGGTCCAAGAGACCCAGTACTTC.

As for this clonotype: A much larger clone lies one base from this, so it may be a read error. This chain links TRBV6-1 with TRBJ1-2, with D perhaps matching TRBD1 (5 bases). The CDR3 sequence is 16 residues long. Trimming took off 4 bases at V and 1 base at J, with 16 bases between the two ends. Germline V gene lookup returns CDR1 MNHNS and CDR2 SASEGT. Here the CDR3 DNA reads TGTGCCAGCAGTGGGGCATGGCGGAGGGGTAACTATGGCTACACCTTC. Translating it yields CASSGAWRRGNYGYTF.

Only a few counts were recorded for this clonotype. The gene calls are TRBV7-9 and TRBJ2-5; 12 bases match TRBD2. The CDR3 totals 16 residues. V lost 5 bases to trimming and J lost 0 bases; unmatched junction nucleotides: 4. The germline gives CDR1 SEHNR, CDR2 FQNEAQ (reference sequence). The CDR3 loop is CASSKGTSGYQETQYF. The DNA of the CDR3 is TGTGCCAGCAGCAAAGGGACTAGCGGGTACCAAGAGACCCAGTACTTC.

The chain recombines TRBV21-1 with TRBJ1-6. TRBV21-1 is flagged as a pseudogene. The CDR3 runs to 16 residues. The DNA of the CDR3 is TGTGCCAGCAGCGGGGAGGGGTCGCGTCGTGGTTCACCCCTCCACTTT. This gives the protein CASSGEGSRRGSPLHF.

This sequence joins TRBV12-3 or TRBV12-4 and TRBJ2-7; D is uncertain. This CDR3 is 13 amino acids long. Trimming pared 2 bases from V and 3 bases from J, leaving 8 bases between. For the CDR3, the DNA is TGTGCCAGCAGTTTACCTTCGGTCTACGAGCAGTACTTC. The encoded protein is CASSLPSVYEQYF.

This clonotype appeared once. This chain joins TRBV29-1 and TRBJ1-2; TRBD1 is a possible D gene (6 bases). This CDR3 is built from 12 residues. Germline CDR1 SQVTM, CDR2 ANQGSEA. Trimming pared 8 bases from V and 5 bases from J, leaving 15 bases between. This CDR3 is CSMETGLYGYTF. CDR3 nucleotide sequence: TGCAGCATGGAGACAGGCCTGTATGGCTACACCTTC.

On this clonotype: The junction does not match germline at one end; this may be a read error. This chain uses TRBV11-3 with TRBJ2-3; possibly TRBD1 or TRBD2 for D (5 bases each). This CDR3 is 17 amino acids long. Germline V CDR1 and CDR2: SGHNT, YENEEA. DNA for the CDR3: TGTGCCAGCAGCCGTCGAGCGGTGGGATCTAGCACAGGTACGCAGTATTTT. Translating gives CASSRRAVGSSTGTQYF.

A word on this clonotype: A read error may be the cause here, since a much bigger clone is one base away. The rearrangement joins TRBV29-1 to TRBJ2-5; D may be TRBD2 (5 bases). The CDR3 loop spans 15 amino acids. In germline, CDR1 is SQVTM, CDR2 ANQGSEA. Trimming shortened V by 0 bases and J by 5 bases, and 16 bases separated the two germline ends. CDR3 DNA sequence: TGCAGCGTTGAAGATACGAAGCGTCGGAGGGAGACCCAGTACTTC. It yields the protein CSVEDTKRRRETQYF.

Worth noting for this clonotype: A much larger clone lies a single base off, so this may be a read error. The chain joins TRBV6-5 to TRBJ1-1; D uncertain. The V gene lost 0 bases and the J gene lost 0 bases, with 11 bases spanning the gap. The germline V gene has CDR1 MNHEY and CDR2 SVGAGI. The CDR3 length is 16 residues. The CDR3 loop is CASSYSPRRLNTEAFF. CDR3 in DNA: TGTGCCAGCAGTTACTCGCCCCGCAGACTGAACACTGAAGCTTTCTTT.

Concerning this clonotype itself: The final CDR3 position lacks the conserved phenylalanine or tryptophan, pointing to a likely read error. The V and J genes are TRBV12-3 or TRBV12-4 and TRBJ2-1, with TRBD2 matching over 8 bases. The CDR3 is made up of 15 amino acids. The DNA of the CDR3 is TGTGCCAGCAGTTTGAGGACTAGCTCCTGCAATGTGCAGTTCTTA. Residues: CASSLRTSSCNVQFL.

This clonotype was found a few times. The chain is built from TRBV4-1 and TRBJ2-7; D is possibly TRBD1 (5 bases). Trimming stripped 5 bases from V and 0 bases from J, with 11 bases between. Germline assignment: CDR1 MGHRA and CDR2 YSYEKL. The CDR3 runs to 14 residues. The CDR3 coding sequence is TGCGCCAGCAGCAGGGGTTTCGACTCCTACGAGCAGTACTTC. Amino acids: CASSRGFDSYEQYF.

The CDR3 here is CASSLGQGPYGYTF. The CDR3 DNA is TGTGCCAGCAGCTTGGGACAGGGGCCCTATGGCTACACCTTC. This rearrangement joins TRBV11-2 to TRBJ1-2; 10 nucleotides line up with TRBD1. Germline lookup yields CDR1 SGHAT and CDR2 FQNNGV. The junction had 2 bases not matched to a gene; V was cut back by 3 bases and J by 4 bases. CDR3 length equals 14 residues. The variable domain in full, completed from reference TRBV11-2 and TRBJ1-2, reads EAGVAQSPRYKIIEKRQSVAFWCNPISGHATLYWYQQILGQGPKLLIQFQNNGVVDDSQLPKDRFSAERLKGVDSTLKIQPAKLEDSAVYLCASSLGQGPYGYTFGSGTRLTVV.

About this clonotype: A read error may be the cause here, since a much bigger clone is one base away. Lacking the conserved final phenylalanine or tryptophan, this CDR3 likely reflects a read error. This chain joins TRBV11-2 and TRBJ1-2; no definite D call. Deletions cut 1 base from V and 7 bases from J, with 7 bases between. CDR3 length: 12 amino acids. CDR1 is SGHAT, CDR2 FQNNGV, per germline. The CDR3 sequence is CASSLAGGGYTS. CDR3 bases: TGTGCCAGCAGCTTAGCCGGCGGTGGCTACACCTCC.